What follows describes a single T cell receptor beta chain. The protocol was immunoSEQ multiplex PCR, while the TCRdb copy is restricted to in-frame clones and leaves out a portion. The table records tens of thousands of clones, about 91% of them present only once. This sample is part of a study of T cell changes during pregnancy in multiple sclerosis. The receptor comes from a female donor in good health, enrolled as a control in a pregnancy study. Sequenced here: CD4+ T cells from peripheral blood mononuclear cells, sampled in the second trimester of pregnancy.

CDR3 protein: CASSSRQGVMTGELFF. The DNA of the CDR3 is TGTGCCAGCAGCTCTAGACAGGGGGTAATGACCGGGGAGCTGTTTTTT. The chain combines TRBV7-9 with TRBJ2-2, with 9 bases that match TRBD1. The junction had 8 bases not matched to a gene; V was cut back by 4 bases and J by 5 bases. CDR1 is SEHNR and CDR2 is FQNEAQ in the germline V gene (reference sequence). The length of the CDR3 is 16 residues.